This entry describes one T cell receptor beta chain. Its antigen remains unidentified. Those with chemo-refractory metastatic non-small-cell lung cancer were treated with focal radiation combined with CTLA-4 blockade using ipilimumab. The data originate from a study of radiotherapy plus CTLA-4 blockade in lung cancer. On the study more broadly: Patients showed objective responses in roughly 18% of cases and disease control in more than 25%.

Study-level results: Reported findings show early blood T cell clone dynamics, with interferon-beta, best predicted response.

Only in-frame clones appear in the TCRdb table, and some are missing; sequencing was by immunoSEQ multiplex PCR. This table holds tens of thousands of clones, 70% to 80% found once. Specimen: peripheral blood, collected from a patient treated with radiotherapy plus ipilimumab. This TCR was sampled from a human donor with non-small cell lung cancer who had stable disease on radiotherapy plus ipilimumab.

Here the CDR3 reads CASSVGMGYTF. The CDR3 DNA sequence: TGTGCCAGCAGCGTGGGGATGGGCTACACCTTC. The chain combines TRBV9 with TRBJ1-2; no clear D gene. Germline V lookup: CDR1 SGDLS, CDR2 YYNGEE. Trimming removed 2 bases at V and 8 bases at J, with 7 bases between. This CDR3 has 11 amino acids.